A single sample is the source of the 6 T cell receptor beta chains below, sequenced in a study of a mutant IDH1 vaccine in newly diagnosed glioma. Some clones are missing from TCRdb's copy, which holds only in-frame ones; the method was immunoSEQ multiplex PCR. The table includes approximately 60,000 clones, roughly 81% detected once. Their antigens remain unidentified. As to time point: week 23, last vaccination. The content of each vaccine dose was 300 ug of mutant IDH1 20-mer peptide, and topical imiquimod accompanied it. Material: PBMCs, obtained from a glioma patient whose treatment included an IDH1 peptide vaccine. All receptors derive from a woman in her forties with glioma. Some clones in this sample may be carry-over from other donors' samples.

The chain uses TRBV19 and TRBJ1-1, with 8 bases fitting TRBD1. This CDR3 has 15 amino acids. Germline CDR1 LNHDA, CDR2 SQIVND (reference sequence). The V and J ends lost 5 bases and 0 bases, in that order; junction bases with no gene match: 5. The CDR3 spells CASSPRTGMNTEAFF. Written as DNA, the CDR3 is TGTGCCAGTAGTCCCAGGACAGGGATGAACACTGAAGCTTTCTTT.

The rearrangement uses TRBV19 and TRBJ1-2, with D unclear. V was trimmed by 3 bases and J by 2 bases, leaving 16 bases between them. Germline CDR1 is LNHDA and CDR2 is SQIVND (reference sequence). This CDR3 spans 16 amino acids. The CDR3 nucleotides are TGTGCCAGTAGTATTCCCCCGGGAGACATCAACTATGGCTACACCTTC. Translating it yields CASSIPPGDINYGYTF.

V and J are TRBV7-2 and TRBJ2-3, with a tentative D call TRBD2 (6 bases). The CDR3 is 14 amino acids. V lost 1 base to trimming and J lost 5 bases, with 10 bases between them. CDR1 is SGHTA, CDR2 FQGNSA, per germline. This CDR3 reads CASSLGRGGDTQYF. In nucleotides, the CDR3 is TGTGCCAGCAGCTTAGGGCGGGGCGGAGATACGCAGTATTTT.

The rearrangement uses TRBV7-9 and TRBJ2-1, with D possibly TRBD1 on 5 matching bases. Germline CDR1 SEHNR, CDR2 FQNEAQ (reference sequence). This CDR3 has 11 residues. The ends were cut back, 5 bases at V and 10 bases at J, with 9 bases in the middle. The CDR3 DNA sequence: TGTGCCAGCAGCGCTTGGGGCGAGCAGTTCTTC. Residues: CASSAWGEQFF.

The rearrangement uses TRBV9 and TRBJ2-7; 9 nucleotides agree with TRBD2. The CDR3 has 15 residues. Per the germline V gene, CDR1 is SGDLS and CDR2 is YYNGEE. The V segment lost 3 bases and the J segment 6 bases; nucleotides outside the gene matches: 10. This chain's CDR3 is CASSGGRGGLSEQYF. CDR3 DNA: TGTGCCAGCAGCGGCGGGCGGGGGGGTTTATCCGAGCAGTACTTC.

This rearrangement joins TRBV4-1 to TRBJ2-7, with D possibly TRBD1 on 6 matching bases. In germline, CDR1 is MGHRA, CDR2 YSYEKL. Between the trimmed V and J ends, which lost 5 bases and 3 bases, there was a span of 14 bases. CDR3 length equals 14 residues. The CDR3 region is CASSLDRPSYEQYF. For the CDR3, the DNA is TGCGCCAGCAGCTTAGACAGGCCTAGCTACGAGCAGTACTTC.